What follows are 19 T cell receptor beta chains derived from one specimen sequenced in a study of blood T cell repertoires in COVID-19. Data came from immunoSEQ multiplex PCR; TCRdb stores just in-frame clones and leaves some out. The table has fewer than 250,000 clones, approximately 87% seen once. Sequencing was carried out using peripheral blood. These receptors originate from a woman aged 45 to 65 with acute or convalescent COVID-19.

The chain has TRBV5-6 and TRBJ1-4; 7 bases are shared with TRBD1. Germline V CDR1 and CDR2: SGHDT, YYEEEE. V lost 1 base and J lost 8; bases outside the gene matches: 5. This CDR3 spans 14 amino acids. CDR3 coding DNA: TGTGCCAGCAGCTTGACAGGGGTCGAGGAAAAACTGTTTTTT. Amino acids: CASSLTGVEEKLFF.

CDR3 DNA sequence: TGTGCCAGCAGCTTAGGGGACGGCGGGGGGTATGGCTACACCTTC. Encoded protein: CASSLGDGGGYGYTF. The chain links TRBV11-2 to TRBJ1-2, with D possibly matching TRBD1 (5 bases). CDR1 and CDR2 (germline): SGHAT, FQNNGV. The CDR3 has 15 amino acids. V was pared by 1 base and J by 5 bases, with 14 bases between.

The genes are TRBV30 and TRBJ2-7; no clear D. CDR1 and CDR2 from the germline V gene are GTSNPN and SVGIG (reference sequence). V gave up 4 bases and J gave up 2 bases, with 18 bases separating them. CDR3 size: 15 residues. In DNA form, the CDR3 reads TGTGCCTGGACCTCACGCCGGCTAGTCACCTACGAGCAGTACTTC. Its protein product is CAWTSRRLVTYEQYF.

The genes are TRBV29-1 and TRBJ2-7; TRBD1 agrees at 9 bases. In germline, CDR1 is SQVTM, CDR2 ANQGSEA. Trimming took 4 bases from V and 3 from J; bases not matched to a gene: 4. This CDR3 is 13 amino acids long. CDR3 in DNA: TGCAGCGTTGGGGGGACAGGGATCTACGAGCAGTACTTC. It translates to CSVGGTGIYEQYF.

The chain has TRBV20-1 and TRBJ1-2; D is possibly TRBD1 (5 bases). The CDR3 covers 11 residues. Trimming shortened V by 5 bases and J by 8 bases, and 12 bases separated the two germline ends. Germline V lookup: CDR1 DFQATT, CDR2 SNEGSKA (reference sequence). The CDR3 protein is CSAGAEGGYTF. The CDR3 coding sequence is TGCAGTGCTGGGGCGGAAGGGGGCTACACCTTC.

The V call is TRBV7-3, the J call TRBJ2-1, with D perhaps TRBD2 (6 bases). Trimming cost V 5 bases and J 6 bases, with 20 bases left between them. The CDR3 length is 16 residues. Germline V gene data show CDR1 as SGHTA and CDR2 as FQGTGA. DNA for the CDR3: TGTGCCAGCAGCCCAGTTTCGGGGAGGATGGTCAATGAGCAGTTCTTC. Its protein product is CASSPVSGRMVNEQFF. Drawing the rest from reference TRBV7-3 and TRBJ2-1, the complete variable domain is GAGVSQTPSNKVTEKGKYVELRCDPISGHTALYWYRQSLGQGPEFLIYFQGTGAADDSGLPNDRFFAVRPEGSVSTLKIQRTERGDSAVYLCASSPVSGRMVNEQFFGPGTRLTVL.

The rearrangement joins TRBV7-2 to TRBJ2-1; possibly TRBD2 for D (7 bases). Germline CDR1 SGHTA, CDR2 FQGNSA. V was clipped by 1 base and J by 7 bases, with 11 bases between them. The length of the CDR3 is 14 residues. This CDR3 reads CASSLVRGGNEQFF. In DNA, the CDR3 is TGTGCCAGCAGCTTAGTTAGGGGGGGGAATGAGCAGTTCTTC.

The chain is built from TRBV29-1 and TRBJ2-7; D not certain. Germline assignment: CDR1 SQVTM and CDR2 ANQGSEA. The germline V and J ends were trimmed by 4 bases and 3 bases, with 16 bases remaining between them. This CDR3 spans 14 amino acids. The CDR3 is CSVVLANVVYEQYF. The CDR3 DNA is TGCAGCGTTGTCTTGGCAAATGTCGTCTACGAGCAGTACTTC.

The chain carries TRBV6-5 and TRBJ1-1; no firm D call. Germline loops: CDR1 MNHEY, CDR2 SVGAGI. V was clipped by 2 bases and J by 3 bases, with 10 bases between them. The CDR3 runs 14 residues. The DNA of the CDR3 is TGTGCCAGCAGTTACGCCCATCGGGACACTGAAGCTTTCTTT. Its translation is CASSYAHRDTEAFF.

The chain couples TRBV2 to TRBJ2-5; D perhaps matches TRBD1 (6 bases). Germline V gene data show CDR1 as SNHLY and CDR2 as FYNNEI. This CDR3 comprises 15 residues. V lost 6 bases and J 3 bases, leaving 17 bases between the germline ends. The CDR3 protein is CASSGVLNREETQYF. The CDR3 coding sequence is TGTGCCAGCAGCGGAGTTTTGAACAGGGAAGAGACCCAGTACTTC. Filled out from reference TRBV2 and TRBJ2-5, the complete variable domain reads EPEVTQTPSHQVTQMGQEVILRCVPISNHLYFYWYRQILGQKVEFLVSFYNNEISEKSEIFDDQFSVERPDGSNFTLKIRSTKLEDSAMYFCASSGVLNREETQYFGPGTRLLVL.

The sample holds one count of this clone. The genes are TRBV10-3 and TRBJ2-1; 7 nucleotides match TRBD2. The CDR3 contains 16 residues. CDR1 is ENHRY, CDR2 SYGVKD, per germline. V was clipped by 7 bases and J by 0 bases; unmatched bases: 9. CDR3 protein: CAIMGGDYPSYNEQFF. The CDR3 DNA is TGTGCCATCATGGGGGGGGACTACCCCTCCTACAATGAGCAGTTCTTC.

This rearrangement joins TRBV5-1 to TRBJ1-2, with 10 bases that match TRBD1. Unmatched junction bases numbered 3, after V lost 4 bases and J lost 6 bases. The CDR3 extends over 13 amino acids. Germline loops: CDR1 SGHRS, CDR2 YFSETQ. CDR3 protein: CASSHDRGHGYTF. As DNA, the CDR3 is TGCGCCAGCAGCCATGACAGGGGGCATGGCTACACCTTC.

The rearrangement links TRBV29-1 to TRBJ2-7, with 7 bases aligning to TRBD1. CDR3 length: 13 residues. The junction had 4 bases not matched to a gene; V was cut back by 5 bases and J by 0 bases. Germline CDR1 SQVTM, CDR2 ANQGSEA. CDR3: CSVRQGLSYEQYF. CDR3 sequence (DNA): TGCAGCGTTCGACAGGGCCTCTCCTACGAGCAGTACTTC.

This clone was picked up a small number of times. The chain couples TRBV5-1 to TRBJ1-5; D perhaps matches TRBD1 (5 bases). The V end lost 5 bases, the J end lost 6 bases, and 12 bases lay between the germline ends. The CDR3 covers 13 residues. Germline loops: CDR1 SGHRS, CDR2 YFSETQ. Here the CDR3 reads CASRTWGGQPQHF. CDR3 DNA sequence: TGCGCCAGCAGGACATGGGGCGGTCAGCCCCAGCATTTT.

The rearrangement joins TRBV12-3 or TRBV12-4 to TRBJ1-1, with D possibly TRBD1 on 5 matching bases. The CDR3 consists of 12 residues. Trimming took off 7 bases at V and 11 bases at J, with 17 bases between the two ends. The CDR3 nucleotides are TGTGCCAGCACCCCGTCGGGGGAGCGGGCTTTCTTT. It specifies CASTPSGERAFF.

The rearrangement joins TRBV7-6 to TRBJ2-7; 8 bases are shared with TRBD1. J lost 5 bases, V lost 0 bases, and 6 bases had no gene match. The CDR3 runs 15 residues. Germline V lookup: CDR1 SGHVS, CDR2 FNYEAQ. In DNA, the CDR3 is TGTGCCAGCAGCTTAGCGCCAGGGGGCATGGACGAGCAGTACTTC. Amino acid sequence: CASSLAPGGMDEQYF. Full variable domain (remainder filled in from reference TRBV7-6 and TRBJ2-7): GAGVSQSPRYKVTKRGQDVALRCDPISGHVSLYWYRQALGQGPEFLTYFNYEAQQDKSGLPNDRFSAERPEGSISTLTIQRTEQRDSAMYRCASSLAPGGMDEQYFGPGTRLTVT.

The gene calls are TRBV9 and TRBJ2-1; 7 nucleotides agree with TRBD1. The CDR3 sequence is 16 residues long. From germline, CDR1 is SGDLS and CDR2 YYNGEE. The V segment lost 2 bases and the J segment 8 bases; nucleotides outside the gene matches: 13. This CDR3 reads CASSVMGQPLLDEQFF. In DNA, the CDR3 is TGTGCCAGCAGCGTGATGGGACAGCCCCTACTCGATGAGCAGTTCTTC. Looking up the rest from reference TRBV9 and TRBJ2-1 gives the full variable domain: DSGVTQTPKHLITATGQRVTLRCSPRSGDLSVYWYQQSLDQGLQFLIQYYNGEERAKGNILERFSAQQFPDLHSELNLSSLELGDSALYFCASSVMGQPLLDEQFFGPGTRLTVL.

The chain carries TRBV5-3 and TRBJ1-2; D not certain. TRBV5-3 is recorded as an ORF, its role being uncertain. This CDR3 has 15 residues. V shed 3 bases and J shed 1 base, with 13 bases lying between them. Written as DNA, the CDR3 is TGTGCCAGAAGCTCCCGTACAGCTATTAACTATGGCTACACCTTC. Translated, it gives CARSSRTAINYGYTF.

The chain joins TRBV5-1 to TRBJ1-6, with D possibly matching TRBD1 (5 bases). Trimming shortened V by 2 bases and J by 8 bases, and 11 bases separated the two germline ends. Per germline, CDR1 SGHRS and CDR2 YFSETQ. CDR3 size: 14 residues. The CDR3 here is CASSFRVGDSPLHF. In nucleotides, the CDR3 is TGCGCCAGCAGCTTCAGGGTCGGAGATTCACCCCTCCACTTT.